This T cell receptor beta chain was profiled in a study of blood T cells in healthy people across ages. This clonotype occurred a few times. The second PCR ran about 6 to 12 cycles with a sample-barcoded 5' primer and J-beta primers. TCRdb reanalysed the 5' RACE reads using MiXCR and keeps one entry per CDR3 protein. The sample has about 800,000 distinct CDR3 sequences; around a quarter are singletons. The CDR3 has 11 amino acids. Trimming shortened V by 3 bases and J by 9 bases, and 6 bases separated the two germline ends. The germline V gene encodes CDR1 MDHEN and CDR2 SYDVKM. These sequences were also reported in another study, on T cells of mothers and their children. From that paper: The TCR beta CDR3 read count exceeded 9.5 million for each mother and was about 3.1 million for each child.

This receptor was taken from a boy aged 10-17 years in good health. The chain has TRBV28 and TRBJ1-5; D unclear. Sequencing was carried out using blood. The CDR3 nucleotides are TGTGCCAGCAGTTTCCGTGGGCCCCAGCATTTT. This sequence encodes CASSFRGPQHF. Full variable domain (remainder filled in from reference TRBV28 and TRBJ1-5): DVKVTQSSRYLVKRTGEKVFLECVQDMDHENMFWYRQDPGLGLRLIYFSYDVKMKEKGDIPEGYSVSREKKERFSLILESASTNQTSMYLCASSFRGPQHFGDGTRLSIL.